The clone carrying this TCR beta chain was observed a few times. This sample is part of a study of blood T cells in healthy people across ages. With a J-beta primer mix and a sample-barcoded 5' primer, a second PCR ran roughly 6 to 12 cycles. Each CDR3 protein is one row after TCRdb ran MiXCR on the 5' RACE reads. This sample yields 1.5 million to 2 million distinct CDR3 sequences, of which roughly 43% are seen a single time; under 25% belongs to the top ten. The CDR3 runs 11 residues. V was pared by 1 base and J by 13 bases, with 10 bases between. The germline CDR1 and CDR2 sequences are SQVTM and ANQGSEA.

The source material was blood. The receptor comes from a human donor in good health. This chain joins TRBV29-1 and TRBJ1-4; D is ambiguous. The CDR3 spells CSVEVRDILFF. The CDR3 region has the DNA TGCAGCGTTGAAGTAAGGGATATACTGTTTTTT.